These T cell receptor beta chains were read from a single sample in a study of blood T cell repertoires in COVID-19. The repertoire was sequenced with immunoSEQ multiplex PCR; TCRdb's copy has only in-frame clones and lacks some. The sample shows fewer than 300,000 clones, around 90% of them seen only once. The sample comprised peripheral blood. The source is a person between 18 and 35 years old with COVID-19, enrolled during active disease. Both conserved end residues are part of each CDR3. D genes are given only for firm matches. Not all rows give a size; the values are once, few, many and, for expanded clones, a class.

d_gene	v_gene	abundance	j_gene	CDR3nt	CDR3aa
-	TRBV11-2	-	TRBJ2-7	TGTGCCAGCAGCTTAGTGGCGGGACGGAGCTACGAGCAGTACTTC	CASSLVAGRSYEQYF
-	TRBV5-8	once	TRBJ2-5	TGTGCCAGCAGCTTGGCCGGCAGGGTAGGAGAGACCCAGTACTTC	CASSLAGRVGETQYF
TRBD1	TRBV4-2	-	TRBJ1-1	TGTGCCAGCAGCCGTGACAGGGGACCTGAAGCTTTCTTT	CASSRDRGPEAFF
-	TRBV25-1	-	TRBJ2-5	TGTGCCAGCAGTGCCAGGGCGGGATCAGAGACCCAGTACTTC	CASSARAGSETQYF
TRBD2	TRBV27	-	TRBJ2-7	TGTGCCAGCAGTTCCGCATTTACGGGACTAGCGGGAGGTAGCGGCGCGAACGAGCAGTACTTC	CASSSAFTGLAGGSGANEQYF
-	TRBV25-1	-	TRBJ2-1	TGTGCCAGCAGTTCCAAAACTCGGGAGAACTACAATGAGCAGTTCTTC	CASSSKTRENYNEQFF
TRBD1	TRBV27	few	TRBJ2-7	TGTGCCAGCAGTTTATTCGGGACAGAGTCCTACGAGCAGTACTTC	CASSLFGTESYEQYF
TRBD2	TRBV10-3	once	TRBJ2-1	TGTGCCATCAGTGAGGGTAGCGGGGAGCAGTTCTTC	CAISEGSGEQFF
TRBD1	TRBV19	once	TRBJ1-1	TGTGCCAGTAGTTCCAATCCAGGGGGGTTTCGGCCTGAAGCTTTCTTT	CASSSNPGGFRPEAFF
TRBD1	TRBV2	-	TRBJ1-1	TGTGCCAGCAGAAACACAGGGGTGACTGAAGCTTTCTTT	CASRNTGVTEAFF
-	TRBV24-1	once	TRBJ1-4	TGTGCCACCAGTGATCGAGGGTTCCTAACGCTAGGCTTTTATGAAAAACTGTTTTTT	CATSDRGFLTLGFYEKLFF
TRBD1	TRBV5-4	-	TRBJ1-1	TGTGCCAGCAGCTCAGGGACAGGCCTGGGGAACACTGAAGCTTTCTTT	CASSSGTGLGNTEAFF
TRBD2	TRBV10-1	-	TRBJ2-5	TGCGCCAGCAACCGTAGCGGGAGGGGGGAGACCCAGTACTTC	CASNRSGRGETQYF
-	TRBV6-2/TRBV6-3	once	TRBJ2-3	TGTGCCAGCAGTCTCAGCGGGTTGTCCACAGATACGCAGTATTTT	CASSLSGLSTDTQYF
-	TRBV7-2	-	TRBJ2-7	TGTGCCAGCAGTCCCAGGGGGGCCAGCTCCTACGAGCAGTACTTC	CASSPRGASSYEQYF
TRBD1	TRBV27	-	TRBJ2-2	TGTGCCAGTTCGAAACAGGGGGCGGTCACCGGGGAGCTGTTTTTT	CASSKQGAVTGELFF
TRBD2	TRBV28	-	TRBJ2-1	TGTGCCACCCTCACCCGGACTAGCGGCCTGTCCTACAATGAGCAGTTCTTC	CATLTRTSGLSYNEQFF
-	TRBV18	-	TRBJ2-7	TGTGCCAGCTCGATGTCAGGGTTCACCTACGAGCAGTACTTC	CASSMSGFTYEQYF
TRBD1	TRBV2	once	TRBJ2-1	TGTGCCAGCACAGAATCGACAGGGGGCCTTTACAATGAGCAGTTCTTC	CASTESTGGLYNEQFF
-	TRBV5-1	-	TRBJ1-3	TGCGCCAGCAGCCCCGAAGGGAGCTCTGGAAACACCATATATTTT	CASSPEGSSGNTIYF
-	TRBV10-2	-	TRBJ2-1	TGCGCCAGCAGGGGGGGCGGGAGACCCTCCTACAATGAGCAGTTCTTC	CASRGGGRPSYNEQFF
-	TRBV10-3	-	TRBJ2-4	TGTGCCATCAGCACCGGGAGAAGGTTCGAAAACATTCAGTACTTC	CAISTGRRFENIQYF
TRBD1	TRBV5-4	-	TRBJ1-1	TGTGCCAGCAGCTCCGAACAGGGGGCCTTAAGTGAAGCTTTCTTT	CASSSEQGALSEAFF
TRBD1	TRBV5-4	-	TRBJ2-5	TGTGCCAGCAGCGCGGGACAGGCCCAAGAGACCCAGTACTTC	CASSAGQAQETQYF
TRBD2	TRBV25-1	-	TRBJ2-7	TGTGCCAGCAGGCGGGGGACGGGGGAGCAGTACTTC	CASRRGTGEQYF
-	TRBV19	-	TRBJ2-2	TGTGCCAGTAGTTCAAGGGACTTGGGGAACACCGGGGAGCTGTTTTTT	CASSSRDLGNTGELFF
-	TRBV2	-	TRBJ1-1	TGTGCCAGCAGTGATTCCAGGTCCGGGGGGACTGAAGCTTTCTTT	CASSDSRSGGTEAFF
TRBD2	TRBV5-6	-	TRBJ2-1	TGTGCCAGCAGCGGTACCGGGACTAGCGGTTACAATGAGCAGTTCTTC	CASSGTGTSGYNEQFF
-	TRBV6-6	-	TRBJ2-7	TGTGCCACCTCGAGGTCATACGAGCAGTACTTC	CATSRSYEQYF
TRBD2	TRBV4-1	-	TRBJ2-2	TGCGCCAGCAGCCAAGTCCGACAGGGACTAGCGGGAGGTTTCAACACCGGGGAGCTGTTTTTT	CASSQVRQGLAGGFNTGELFF
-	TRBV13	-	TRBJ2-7	TGTGCCAGCAGCCAAACCGGTGGAGCCTACGAGCAGTACTTC	CASSQTGGAYEQYF
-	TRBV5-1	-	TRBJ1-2	TGCGCCAGCAGCTTGCCTGGAACAGGGAGGGAGTATGGCTACACCTTC	CASSLPGTGREYGYTF
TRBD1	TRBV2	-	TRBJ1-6	TGTGCCAGCAGTGGCGAGGGACAGTTAAATTCACCCCTCCACTTT	CASSGEGQLNSPLHF
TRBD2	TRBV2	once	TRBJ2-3	TGTGCCAGCCGATTACTAGCGGGAGGCACAGATACGCAGTATTTT	CASRLLAGGTDTQYF
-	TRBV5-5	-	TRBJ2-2	TGTGCCAGCAGCTTTGGGGCAGGGGCTCTGAACACCGGGGAGCTGTTTTTT	CASSFGAGALNTGELFF
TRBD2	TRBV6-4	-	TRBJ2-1	TGTGCCAGCAGTTCAGGACTAGCGGGAGGGTACAATGAGCAGTTCTTC	CASSSGLAGGYNEQFF
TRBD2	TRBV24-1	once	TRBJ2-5	TGTGCCACCAGTGATTCGACGGGAGGTCCAGAGACCCAGTACTTC	CATSDSTGGPETQYF
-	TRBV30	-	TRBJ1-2	TGTGCCTGGAGTGCCTCCTCTGATGGCTACACCTTC	CAWSASSDGYTF
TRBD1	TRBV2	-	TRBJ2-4	TGTGCCAGCAGTGTGTGGGACAGGGTGGAGTACTTC	CASSVWDRVEYF
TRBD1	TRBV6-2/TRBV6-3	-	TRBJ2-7	TGTGCCAGCAGTTACATCGGGACAGACATCTCCTACGAGCAGTACTTC	CASSYIGTDISYEQYF
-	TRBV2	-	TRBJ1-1	TGTGCCACACACAGGGTAATCGCTGAAGCTTTCTTT	CATHRVIAEAFF
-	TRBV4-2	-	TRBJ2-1	TGTGCCAGCAGCCAAGTATGGAGCGACAATGAGCAGTTCTTC	CASSQVWSDNEQFF
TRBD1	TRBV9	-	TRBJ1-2	TGTGCCAGCAGCGTAGGCGTTGGACAGGGAAACTATGGCTACACCTTC	CASSVGVGQGNYGYTF
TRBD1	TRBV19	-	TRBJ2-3	TGTGCCAGTAGTATACCGGACAGGGGCAGTGGAGATACGCAGTATTTT	CASSIPDRGSGDTQYF
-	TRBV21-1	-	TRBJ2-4	TGTGCCAGCAGCAAAGAGGGGGGGCCGCAGGGGAACATTCAGTACTTC	CASSKEGGPQGNIQYF
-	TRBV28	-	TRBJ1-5	TGTGCCAGCAGCCGGGACACCCATCAGCCCCAGCATTTT	CASSRDTHQPQHF
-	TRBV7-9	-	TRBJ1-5	TGTGCCAGCAGCTTAGGCAGTCACAATCAGCCCCAGCATTTT	CASSLGSHNQPQHF
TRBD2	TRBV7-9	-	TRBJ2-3	TGTGCCAGCACCCCAGGGACTAGCGGCGTCACAGATACGCAGTATTTT	CASTPGTSGVTDTQYF
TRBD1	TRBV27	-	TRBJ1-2	TGTGCCAGCAGTATCCGGGACAGGGGTAACTATGGCTACACCTTC	CASSIRDRGNYGYTF
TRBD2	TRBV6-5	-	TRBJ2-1	TGTGCCAGCAACCCGGGACTAGTAGTCAATGAGCAGTTCTTC	CASNPGLVVNEQFF
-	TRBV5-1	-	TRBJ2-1	TGCGCCAGCAGCTTGACCAGGGGAGATGAGCAGTTCTTC	CASSLTRGDEQFF
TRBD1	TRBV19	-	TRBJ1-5	TGTGCCAGCTGCGAATGGACAGGGCCGCGCAATCAGCCCCAGCATTTT	CASCEWTGPRNQPQHF
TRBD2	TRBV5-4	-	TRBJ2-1	TGTGCCAGCTCGATAGGTAGCGGGAGATTGGACAATGAGCAGTTCTTC	CASSIGSGRLDNEQFF
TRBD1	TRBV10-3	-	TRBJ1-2	TGTGCCATCAGTGATGGACAGGGGGCGTACGGCTACACCTTC	CAISDGQGAYGYTF
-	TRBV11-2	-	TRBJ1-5	TGTGCCAGCAGCTTAGACAGGAATCAGCCCCAGCATTTT	CASSLDRNQPQHF